Many counts were recorded for the clone carrying this TCR beta chain. TCRdb reanalysed the reads using MiXCR and keeps one entry per CDR3 protein. Among about 400,000 distinct CDR3 sequences listed, 15% to 20% were seen once. This sample stems from a study of T cell repertoires in cytomegalovirus infection. V was shortened by 6 bases and J by 0 bases, with 8 bases between the two germline ends. The CDR3 is 13 amino acids. CDR1 is SNHLY, CDR2 FYNNEI, per germline. The source of this sequence is a human donor in good health (CMV status not recorded). Some clones in this sample may be carry-over from other donors' samples. This sequence joins TRBV2 and TRBJ1-1; D not certain. Sequencing input: PBMCs. The CDR3 reads CASRGGMNTEAFF. The CDR3 bases are TGTGCCAGCAGGGGCGGAATGAACACTGAAGCTTTCTTT.